Listed here is a single T cell receptor (beta chain). This receptor's antigen is unknown. Per-base qualities were not stored, and no clone one base away is much larger. Collaborating institutions collected whole blood in K2EDTA tubes following their own protocols. Collaborator samples were shipped for TCRbeta analysis as frozen whole blood, isolated PBMCs, or DNA extracted from either sample type. These data originate in a study of blood T cell repertoires in COVID-19 (dated by TCRdb to 2018 to 2021). With respect to the entire study: Samples from collaborators originated in the United States, Italy and Spain and spanned both the acute and convalescent phases of COVID-19. Where available, HLA class I and class II types were taken from metadata supplied by the sample provider and were not determined by assay-based typing. Nearly every sample came with metadata listing a de-identified subject ID, COVID-19 status, age in years and sex. A freely available public database, intended as a resource for researchers studying the immune response to SARS-CoV-2, is where the repertoires were released. The dataset comprised deeply sampled blood TCRbeta repertoires from subjects exposed to, actively infected with, or recovered from COVID-19. Samples were obtained from the ongoing ImmuneRACE study (first 160 participants) and from over a thousand subjects provided by 6 global collaborators. The prospective study material was composed of cDNA or gDNA derived from T cells, B-cell-depleted T cells, or PBMCs. The paper's findings and limits, for the study overall: Clinical and demographic metadata were provided uncurated, with the amount varying by source and participant.

TCRbeta CDR3 regions were amplified from genomic DNA by means of the immunoSEQ Assay, a bias-controlled multiplex PCR. As for the original processing: Within the assay, amplification of reference gene primers was used to estimate how many nucleated cells each sample contained. To quantify the absolute abundance of each unique TCRbeta CDR3 rearrangement, sequence reads were collapsed and filtered. For each sample, productive Simpson clonality was calculated as the square root of Simpson's diversity index over productive rearrangements. The source is immuneACCESS, and TCRdb retained only in-frame sequences with V and J called. Part of the clones is not carried over; for the studies checked, unresolved V genes explain less than half of this, and the remainder is unexplained. V, J and clone size reflect that table, while D and trimming were determined from the DNA. The sample yields 290,000 or so clones; roughly 85% were counted once. In total, the top ten clones hold 4.5% to 6% of the sample.

The origin of this receptor is a man between 50 and 59 years old with active or convalescent COVID-19. Sequencing input: peripheral blood.

CDR3 loop: CASSKMGQGARNEQFF. The bases are TGTGCCAGCAGCAAAATGGGACAGGGGGCAAGGAATGAGCAGTTCTTC. The rearranged chain carries TRBV9 and TRBJ2-1; a stretch of 12 junction bases matches TRBD1. Spanning cysteine to phenylalanine, the CDR3 consists of 16 amino acids. Only the CDR3 DNA is retained, 48 bases long and in frame from the first base. Via the germline V gene, CDR1 is SGDLS and CDR2 YYNGEE. Germline trimming amounts to 4 bases on V and 7 bases on J, with 9 as the count of junction bases outside the gene matches. Extended through the reference TRBV9 and TRBJ2-1 proteins, this CDR3 yields the full variable domain: DSGVTQTPKHLITATGQRVTLRCSPRSGDLSVYWYQQSLDQGLQFLIQYYNGEERAKGNILERFSAQQFPDLHSELNLSSLELGDSALYFCASSKMGQGARNEQFFGPGTRLTVL.